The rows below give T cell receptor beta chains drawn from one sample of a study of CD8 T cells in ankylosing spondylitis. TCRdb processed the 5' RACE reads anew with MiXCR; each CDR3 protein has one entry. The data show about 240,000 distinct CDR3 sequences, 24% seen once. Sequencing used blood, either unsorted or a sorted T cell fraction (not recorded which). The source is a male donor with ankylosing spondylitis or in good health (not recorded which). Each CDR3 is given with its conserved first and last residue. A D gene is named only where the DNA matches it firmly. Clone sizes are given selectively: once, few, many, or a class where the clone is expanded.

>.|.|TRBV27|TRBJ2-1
TGTGCCAGCAGACTAGCTGGGGCGCGTGAGCAGCTCTTC
CASRLAGAREQLF
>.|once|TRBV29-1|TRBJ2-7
TGCAGCGTCAAGGAGGCAGCGTCCTACGAGCAGTACTTC
CSVKEAASYEQYF
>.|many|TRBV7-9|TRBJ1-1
TGTGCCAGCAGCTTAGAAATATCGTCAGCAACTGGGCTACAAGCTTTCTTT
CASSLEISSATGLQAFF
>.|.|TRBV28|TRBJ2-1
TGTGCCAGCAGTTTGGTCCCCGGTCGGGGGAGCTACAATGAGCAGTTCTTC
CASSLVPGRGSYNEQFF
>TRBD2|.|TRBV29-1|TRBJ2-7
TGCAGCGTCTATAGCGGGGGGGCAACCCCCCACGAGCAGTACTTC
CSVYSGGATPHEQYF
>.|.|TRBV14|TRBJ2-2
TGTGCCAGCAGCCAAGACGTGGCCATTAACACCGGGGAGCTGTTTTTT
CASSQDVAINTGELFF
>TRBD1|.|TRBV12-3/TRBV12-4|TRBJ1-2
TGTGCCAGCAGTTTTTTGCAGGGAGGGGGCGGCTACACCTTC
CASSFLQGGGGYTF
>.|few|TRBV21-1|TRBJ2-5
TGTGCCAGCAGCAGATCCTCGAGGGAGACCCAGTACTTC
CASSRSSRETQYF
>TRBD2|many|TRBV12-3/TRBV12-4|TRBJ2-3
TGTGCCAGCAGTTATGGCGGGGGGGCGACAGATACGCAGTATTTT
CASSYGGGATDTQYF
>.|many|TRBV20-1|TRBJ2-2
TGCAGTGCTAGAGATCCGGGGGCCACCAACACCGGGGAGCTGTTTTTT
CSARDPGATNTGELFF
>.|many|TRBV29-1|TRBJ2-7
TGCAGCGTCTGGCACTTAGGGCAGTACTTC
CSVWHLGQYF
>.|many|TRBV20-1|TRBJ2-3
TGCAGTGCCCCGGGCCGCCCAGGGCGAACCCCTAGCACAGATACGCAGTATTTT
CSAPGRPGRTPSTDTQYF
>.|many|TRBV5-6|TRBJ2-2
TGTGCCAGCAGCTTTGTTGGGGAGCTGTTTTTT
CASSFVGELFF
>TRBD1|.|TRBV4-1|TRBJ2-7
TGCGCCAGCAGCCAATTTGCACAGGGGCAGAGCTCCTACGAGCAGTACTTC
CASSQFAQGQSSYEQYF
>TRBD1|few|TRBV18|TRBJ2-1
TGTGCCAGCTCACACGGGACAGGGTTTCTATACAATGAGCAGTTCTTC
CASSHGTGFLYNEQFF
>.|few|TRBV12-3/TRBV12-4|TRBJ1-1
TGTGCCAGCAGGGACAAACAGGCTGTGGCTTTCTTT
CASRDKQAVAFF
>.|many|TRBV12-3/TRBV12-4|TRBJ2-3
TGTGCCAGCAGAGAACCAACCACAGGGACGCAGTATTTT
CASREPTTGTQYF
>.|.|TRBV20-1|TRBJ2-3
TGCAGAGCTAGCTCTAACTTTGCAGATACGCAGTATTTT
CRASSNFADTQYF
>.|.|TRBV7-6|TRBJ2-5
TGTGCCAGCAGCTTAGGGGACCAAGAGACCCAGTACTTC
CASSLGDQETQYF
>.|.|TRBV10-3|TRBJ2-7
TGTGCCATCAGTGAGTCCAGCTTTATGGGGCAGTACTTC
CAISESSFMGQYF
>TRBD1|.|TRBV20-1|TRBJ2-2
TGCAGTGCTAGACCCCGGACAGGCGGCACCGGGGAGCTGTTTTTT
CSARPRTGGTGELFF